The clone carrying this T cell receptor beta chain was counted only a few times. The antigen is undetermined. Stated treatment: oral pan-JAK inhibitor, 5-10 mg twice daily. RNA extraction and reverse transcription yielded cDNA as sequencing template. Data came from immunoSEQ multiplex PCR; TCRdb stores just in-frame clones and leaves some out. Here the sample spans 200,000 to 250,000 clones, less than 75% being singletons. Between the trimmed V and J ends, which lost 6 bases and 2 bases, there was a span of 17 bases. The V gene's germline CDR1 is GTSNPN and CDR2 SVGIG (reference sequence). This CDR3 has 14 amino acids. This entry is derived from a study of CD8+ T cells in alopecia areata. Background on the study: Treatment with tofacitinib (6 to 18 months) was followed by 6 months off drug. Whole-study findings and limits: Persistence of many expanded lesional clones was seen in scalp and blood during tofacitinib. Researchers say the link of baseline CD8+ expansion to response remains uncertain, with one nonresponder. Especially in alopecia totalis/universalis, lesional scalp showed greater clonality than normal scalp did.

The chain employs TRBV30 and TRBJ2-7; D may be TRBD1 or TRBD2 (5 bases each). The origin of this receptor is a human donor with alopecia areata. Specimen: CD4+ T cells sorted from blood, collected at week 4, from a patient treated with tofacitinib. CDR3 sequence (DNA): TGTGCCTGCGCACCGGGACCCCCGACCTACGAGCAGTACTTC. Translating it yields CACAPGPPTYEQYF.